Each of the 23 T cell receptor beta chains below was sequenced from the same sample in a study of cytomegalovirus exposure and HLA in healthy donors. PCR used 60 Vbeta primers and 13 Jbeta primers. Sequencing used immunoSEQ multiplex PCR; TCRdb keeps in-frame clones, though not all of them. The repertoire consists of 160,000 or so clones, with 84% occurring once and the leading ten covering roughly 1.9%. Specimen: PBMCs. These receptors were obtained from a man between 18 and 35 years old in good health and CMV-seronegative.

The chain couples TRBV7-2 to TRBJ2-5, with a weak D call TRBD2 (5 bases). Germline-derived CDR1 and CDR2 are SGHTA and FQGNSA. V gave up 7 bases and J gave up 2 bases, with 14 bases separating them. The CDR3 is 14 amino acids. CDR3 region: CASTPSSSQETQYF. The CDR3, as DNA: TGTGCCAGCACCCCCTCTAGCTCTCAAGAGACCCAGTACTTC.

The V and J genes are TRBV10-3 and TRBJ2-2; D is possibly TRBD2 (5 bases). V lost 0 bases and J lost 3, with 8 bases in between. The V gene's germline CDR1 is ENHRY and CDR2 SYGVKD. This CDR3 spans 15 amino acids. The CDR3 DNA sequence: TGTGCCATCAGTGAGTCGGAGGACCACACCGGGGAGCTGTTTTTT. It is translated as CAISESEDHTGELFF.

The rearrangement links TRBV7-9 to TRBJ2-4, with no clear D. Looked up from germline, CDR1 is SEHNR and CDR2 is FQNEAQ (reference sequence). This CDR3 comprises 15 residues. V gave up 5 bases and J gave up 8 bases, with 19 bases separating them. The CDR3: CASSLPGASSDIQYF. Written as DNA, the CDR3 is TGTGCCAGCAGCCTCCCGGGTGCGTCGAGTGACATTCAGTACTTC.

J is TRBJ2-7 and V is TRBV28; weak D call: TRBD1 (6 bases). The CDR3 has 14 amino acids. V was clipped by 2 bases and J by 3 bases, with 11 bases between them. Per the germline V gene, CDR1 is MDHEN and CDR2 is SYDVKM. The CDR3 reads CASSLGQGIYEQYF. CDR3 in DNA: TGTGCCAGCAGTTTAGGGCAGGGGATCTACGAGCAGTACTTC.

The V gene is TRBV9, the J gene TRBJ2-2; D is perhaps TRBD1 (6 bases). Germline CDR1 is SGDLS and CDR2 is YYNGEE. The CDR3 is 14 residues long. Trimming took 4 bases from V and 6 from J, leaving 13 bases between them. The CDR3 loop reads CASSPGHGSGELFF. The CDR3 region has the DNA TGTGCCAGCAGCCCGGGACATGGGTCCGGGGAGCTGTTTTTT.

V and J are TRBV6-6 and TRBJ1-2; D unclear. The germline V gene encodes CDR1 MNHNY and CDR2 SVGAGI (reference sequence). The germline V and J ends were trimmed by 2 bases and 2 bases, with 9 bases remaining between them. The length of the CDR3 is 14 residues. The CDR3 DNA reads TGTGCCAGCAGTTACGGCAGCGCGAACTATGGCTACACCTTC. Amino acid sequence: CASSYGSANYGYTF.

The V call is TRBV19, the J call TRBJ2-7; tentatively, D is TRBD2 (6 bases). The CDR3 loop spans 13 amino acids. The germline V gene encodes CDR1 LNHDA and CDR2 SQIVND (reference sequence). V was clipped by 4 bases and J by 0 bases, with 7 bases between them. The CDR3 reads CASSSGTSYEQYF. CDR3 DNA: TGTGCCAGTAGTAGCGGGACCTCCTACGAGCAGTACTTC.

About this clone itself: Other nucleotide sequences from this sample produce the same CDR3. This sequence joins TRBV19 and TRBJ2-5, with a tentative D call TRBD2 (6 bases). This CDR3 region has 13 residues. CDR1 and CDR2 (germline): LNHDA, SQIVND (reference sequence). V gave up 5 bases and J gave up 5 bases, with 12 bases separating them. The chain's CDR3 is CASSFGRGETQYF. The CDR3 coding sequence is TGTGCCAGTAGTTTCGGACGGGGGGAGACCCAGTACTTC. The complete variable domain, with remaining parts taken from reference TRBV19 and TRBJ2-5, reads DGGITQSPKYLFRKEGQNVTLSCEQNLNHDAMYWYRQDPGQGLRLIYYSQIVNDFQKGDIAEGYSVSREKKESFPLTVTSAQKNPTAFYLCASSFGRGETQYFGPGTRLLVL.

Concerning this clone itself: Within the sample, other DNA sequences also encode this same CDR3. CDR3 in amino acids: CASSQGQGSYEQYF. CDR3 DNA: TGCGCCAGCAGCCAAGGACAGGGCTCCTACGAGCAGTACTTC. The genes are TRBV4-3 and TRBJ2-7, with TRBD1 matching 7 bases. The J segment lost 0 bases and the V segment lost 1 base, leaving 0 bases of the junction unmatched. The CDR3 is 14 amino acids. Germline assignment: CDR1 LGHNA and CDR2 YSLEER.

This rearrangement joins TRBV5-6 to TRBJ2-3, with TRBD2 as a possible D gene (6 bases). Trimming stripped 2 bases from V and 1 base from J, with 11 bases between. Germline CDR1 is SGHDT and CDR2 is YYEEEE. The CDR3 spans 15 residues. CDR3 DNA sequence: TGTGCCAGCAGCTTAGGGGACTTCCGCACAGATACGCAGTATTTT. Its protein is CASSLGDFRTDTQYF.

V and J are TRBV5-4 and TRBJ2-5; a possible D gene is TRBD1 (5 bases). Germline V gene sequence: CDR1 SGHNT, CDR2 YYREEE (reference sequence). The CDR3 length is 15 residues. Trimming shortened V by 4 bases and J by 4 bases, and 17 bases separated the two germline ends. The DNA of the CDR3 is TGTGCCAGCAGCGCAAATTCAGGGTTTCGAGAGACCCAGTACTTC. This gives the protein CASSANSGFRETQYF.

The V and J genes are TRBV2 and TRBJ1-1; D remains ambiguous. The V and J ends lost 7 bases and 2 bases respectively, with 11 bases between them. The CDR3 consists of 13 residues. The germline V gene has CDR1 SNHLY and CDR2 FYNNEI. CDR3 sequence: CASNNYLNTEAFF. The CDR3 bases are TGTGCCAGCAACAACTATCTAAACACTGAAGCTTTCTTT.

This sequence joins TRBV28 and TRBJ1-6, with D maybe TRBD1 (6 bases). The CDR3 is 15 amino acids. Germline lookup yields CDR1 MDHEN and CDR2 SYDVKM. With 3 bases removed from V and 7 bases from J, the gap between germline ends came to 13 bases. CDR3 amino acids: CASSFDRTANSPLHF. CDR3 DNA: TGTGCCAGCAGTTTCGATCGGACAGCCAATTCACCCCTCCACTTT.

This rearrangement joins TRBV7-6 to TRBJ2-1; TRBD2 aligns across 15 bases. The V gene's germline CDR1 is SGHVS and CDR2 FNYEAQ. V gave up 2 bases and J gave up 2 bases; unmatched junction bases: 4. The CDR3 runs 18 residues. The CDR3: CASSLTWTSGRAYNEQFF. In DNA form, the CDR3 reads TGTGCCAGCAGCTTAACCTGGACTAGCGGGAGGGCCTACAATGAGCAGTTCTTC.

The chain couples TRBV6-5 to TRBJ2-7, with a tentative D call TRBD2 (6 bases). V was clipped by 8 bases and J by 2 bases, with 13 bases between them. The CDR3 is made up of 13 amino acids. Germline V gene data show CDR1 as MNHEY and CDR2 as SVGAGI. CDR3 sequence (DNA): TGTGCCAGCGGGGAGGACCCGGCCTACGAGCAGTACTTC. Its protein product is CASGEDPAYEQYF.

The chain links TRBV9 to TRBJ1-3; D gene ambiguous. V was shortened by 3 bases and J by 0 bases, with 7 bases between the two germline ends. Per the germline V gene, CDR1 is SGDLS and CDR2 is YYNGEE. This CDR3 contains 14 residues. CDR3 DNA sequence: TGTGCCAGCAGCGCCAGACACTCTGGAAACACCATATATTTT. It translates to CASSARHSGNTIYF.

The rearrangement uses TRBV2 and TRBJ2-4, with 9 nucleotides matching TRBD1. V gave up 1 base and J gave up 1 base; unmatched junction bases: 8. This CDR3 comprises 18 residues. Per germline, CDR1 SNHLY and CDR2 FYNNEI. CDR3 in amino acids: CASSEVVDRGRAKNIQYF. In DNA, the CDR3 is TGTGCCAGCAGTGAAGTTGTGGACAGGGGTCGGGCCAAAAACATTCAGTACTTC.

The chain joins TRBV10-1 to TRBJ1-5; 9 positions match TRBD1. V lost 8 bases, J lost 2 bases, and 7 bases stayed unmatched. Looked up from germline, CDR1 is WNHNN and CDR2 is SYGVQD (reference sequence). The CDR3 length is 15 residues. CDR3 protein: CASYPGTGCNQPQHF. The CDR3 region has the DNA TGCGCCAGCTATCCCGGGACAGGGTGCAATCAGCCCCAGCATTTT.

For this clone: The junction does not match germline at one end; this may be a read error. The chain recombines TRBV20-1 with TRBJ2-1, with a tentative D call TRBD2 (6 bases). Germline CDR1 DFQATT, CDR2 SNEGSKA (reference sequence). The CDR3 is made up of 11 amino acids. CDR3 loop: CAGSSYNEQFF. The CDR3 bases are TGTGCGGGGAGCTCCTACAATGAGCAGTTCTTC.

V gene TRBV4-1 combines with J gene TRBJ2-7, with 9 positions matching TRBD2. J gave up 2 bases and V 3 bases, and 11 bases lay outside the gene matches. Germline V gene lookup returns CDR1 MGHRA and CDR2 YSYEKL. CDR3 length: 17 amino acids. Here the CDR3 DNA reads TGCGCCAGCAGCCACCTAGCTGGGGCTAGCGGGACCTACGAGCAGTACTTC. Protein product: CASSHLAGASGTYEQYF.

This chain connects TRBV15 to TRBJ2-7; D gene uncertain. CDR1 and CDR2 (germline): LNHNV, YYDKDF (reference sequence). There are 14 residues in the CDR3. Trimming left V 1 base short and J 4 bases short, with 11 bases between. DNA for the CDR3: TGTGCCACCAGCAGAGCAGTTCGTCCTTACGAGCAGTACTTC. This translates into CATSRAVRPYEQYF.

V is TRBV28 and J is TRBJ2-7; 9 nucleotides match TRBD1. The CDR3 loop spans 14 amino acids. Germline CDR1 and CDR2: MDHEN and SYDVKM. The junction had 6 bases not matched to a gene; V was cut back by 2 bases and J by 7 bases. The CDR3 DNA is TGTGCCAGCAGTTTACCGGACAGGGGAGATGAGCAGTACTTC. This gives the protein CASSLPDRGDEQYF. Full variable domain (rest looked up from reference TRBV28 and TRBJ2-7): DVKVTQSSRYLVKRTGEKVFLECVQDMDHENMFWYRQDPGLGLRLIYFSYDVKMKEKGDIPEGYSVSREKKERFSLILESASTNQTSMYLCASSLPDRGDEQYFGPGTRLTVT.

This chain uses TRBV7-3 with TRBJ2-5, with 7 bases matching TRBD1. Trimming took 0 bases from V and 0 from J; bases not matched to a gene: 1. This CDR3 region has 15 residues. CDR1 is SGHTA, CDR2 FQGTGA, per germline. The CDR3 sequence: CASSLTGTDQETQYF. The CDR3 bases are TGTGCCAGCAGCTTAACAGGGACAGACCAAGAGACCCAGTACTTC.